This entry concerns a single T cell receptor (beta chain). This clone occurred a few times. There is no known antigen for this receptor. No clone much larger than this one lies a single base away; base qualities are absent. The sample comes from a study of cytomegalovirus exposure and HLA in healthy donors (dated by TCRdb to 2015 to 2018). Study-wide context: An earlier analysis of approximately 640 of the donors reported 250 to 350 Gb of sequence data and 100 million to 140 million unique TCR beta sequences from about 180 million T cells. To predict cytomegalovirus infection status, the study brought together high-throughput TCR immunosequencing, statistical association of individual TCRs with disease status, and machine learning. The later analysis used no new phenotypic data to find candidate immune exposures, relying instead on TCR beta sequences and their occurrence across donors. The genetic ancestry cluster associated with self-reported Caucasian donors included approximately 85% of the roughly 360 genotyped donors. Every discovery cohort repertoire had been produced on one sequencing platform. A later genetic analysis used genome-wide SNP genotypes for about 60% of the roughly 670 donors, treating that subset as a discovery cohort. A handful of DR-DQ haplotypes were handled as single units for association and clustering because linkage in the cohort was strong. The study aimed to test whether signatures of past pathogen exposure could be identified by cataloging public T cell receptors. Across approximately 400 genotyped donors of the cohort, an average of about 250,000 unique TCR beta nucleotide sequences per donor were sequenced, and roughly 20% of those sequences were non-productive. Along with the roughly 710-subject first cohort, a separate validation cohort of over a hundred different subjects was used. In a later analysis, previously published TCR beta repertoires from several hundred donors were re-analyzed and high-resolution HLA genotyping was added so that TCR occurrence patterns could be studied. Donor age, sex, ethnicity and CMV serostatus were compiled alongside the repertoire data. In an earlier analysis of 587 of the donors, high-throughput TCR beta sequencing was used to judge whether each TCR beta V gene segment behaved as functional or pseudogenic. HLA typing covered class I and class II loci at four-digit resolution. Typing coverage varied by locus: 629-630 donors for A, B, C, DRB1 and DQB1; more than 500 for DQA1; more than 600 for DPA1; roughly 470 for DPB1. Roughly 300 gigabases of sequencing data and about 92 million unique TCR sequences made up an early release that covered nearly 650 HLA-typed donors. The T cell repertoires of 666 subjects were profiled by immunosequencing and related to cytomegalovirus serostatus. Results and caveats for the whole study, not just this receptor: Linkage disequilibrium might explain the correlated functional status among segregating V segments, but an unknown experimental factor could not be excluded. In both the original and validation cohorts, the classifier was reported to diagnose cytomegalovirus status with high specificity and sensitivity. Presence/absence analyses assumed roughly uniform sequencing depth across donors, an assumption that may not hold. Some IMGT-functional V segments, including TRBV6-2 and TRBV6-3, could not be distinguished by the 87-base-pair reads and were therefore excluded. A further reported finding was that TCR beta sequences accurately predicted the HLA-A and HLA-B alleles for most subjects in the first cohort. Because HLA typing was unavailable for some donors at each locus, only the typed subset was used in association tests. In a later analysis, HLA-associated TCR beta chains showed more clonal expansion and lower generation probabilities than non-associated chains that were equally common. Most CMV-associated TCR beta chains appeared to be HLA-restricted in a later analysis, and the HLA associations seemed to be driven largely by CMV exposure. The authors suggested that the approach could potentially be extended to other disease states and immunological phenotypes. A later genetic analysis associated a missense DCLRE1C variant with V-gene and J-gene trimming of TCR beta chains, and an independent cohort replicated the association. Strong co-occurrence of HLA alleles, especially DR and DQ, made assigning TCR associations to individual alleles difficult. Some 15 rarely observed V segments, including chromosome 9 orphons, were excluded from the earlier analysis of approximately 500 of the donors because counts were too low. In vitro tests confirmed that a few of the cytomegalovirus-associated TCR beta chains recognize cytomegalovirus antigens. At a false discovery rate of 0.05, a later analysis linked some 18,000 TCR beta sequences to specific HLA alleles. In an earlier analysis of 587 of the donors, most TCR beta V segments appeared in productive rearrangements about 87% or about 30% of the time, broadly matching IMGT annotations. For the cohort, immune exposure information was limited to CMV serostatus. A total of 150 or so TCR beta chains were listed by the study as associated with cytomegalovirus. In a later analysis, the rate of TCR association differed among HLA loci, with DRB1 alleles having the most associated TCRs and HLA-C alleles having the fewest. A cluster of highly shared sequence variants was judged likely to be a technical artifact of the sequencing pipeline. Most TCR sequences were observed very rarely across donors, whereas some public TCRs were present in many individuals. This cohort had only TCR beta chains sequenced, and the lack of alpha or paired-chain data limited which features could be detected. In a later analysis, several top co-occurrence clusters were reported to appear linked to parvovirus B19, influenza, CMV and Epstein-Barr virus. Compared with the approximately 600-donor mean, donors in an Asian-associated ancestry cluster had fewer N-insertions in productive TCRs, according to a later genetic analysis.

The cohort comprised under 700 healthy bone marrow donors. All cohort members were sampled while nominally healthy, although unrecorded immune exposures were likely present. The donor tested CMV seropositive and was one of the 289 seropositive cohort members. A peripheral blood sample was collected from each donor, and TCR beta sequencing was performed on peripheral blood mononuclear cells. The Qiagen DNeasy Blood Extraction Kit was used to extract genomic DNA from the blood cell samples. Libraries were prepared through the immunoSEQ multiplex PCR assay. For the multiplex PCR, a mixture combining 60 forward primers for TCR Vbeta segments and 13 reverse primers for TCR Jbeta segments was used. Amplification of the CDR3 region of rearranged TCR beta genes was performed with a multiplex PCR assay on genomic DNA. Amplified TCR beta libraries were sequenced as 87-base-pair reads on the Illumina HiSeq System. As for the original processing: A later analysis tallied 75 million to 85 million unique TCR beta chains across the 610 or so repertoires, and about 10 million of those chains were shared by two or more donors. Raw reads were error-corrected and collapsed into unique sequences with a nearest-neighbor algorithm that merged closely related sequences to remove PCR and sequencing errors. Alignment of CDR3 sequences to IMGT reference sequences was used to assign V, D and J gene segments. Each retained sequence needed at least a six-nucleotide match to both a V gene segment and a J gene segment. A rearrangement was called productive if the CDR3 had no stop codons and remained in frame with V and J, and every other rearrangement was called non-productive. CDR3 was defined according to IMGT convention as the region running from the second conserved V-encoded cysteine to the conserved J-encoded phenylalanine. Sequences without an unambiguous match to a single V gene segment were excluded from the earlier analysis of 587 of the donors. An earlier analysis of fewer than 750 of the donors classified V segments as functional when productive rearrangements were above 56.7% and as segregating when the standard deviation between donors was above 5%. A statistical classification framework was developed to diagnose cytomegalovirus status using the catalog of TCR beta chain sequences. A later analysis assigned V and J genes by comparing TCR nucleotide sequences with IMGT/GENE-DB human TR gene sequences. The TCRdist pipeline was used in a later analysis to assign CDR3 sequences and most-parsimonious VDJ recombination scenarios. A later analysis defined each TCR beta chain by its CDR3 amino acid sequence plus V-gene family, and excluded reads lacking a unique V-gene family. To address suspected cross-contamination and a sequencing artifact, a later analysis removed around 590 highly shared, low-generation-probability nucleotide sequences. A later analysis calculated a clonal expansion index for each public chain from normalized within-repertoire ranks of inferred template counts. In a later analysis, generation probabilities were computed using a VDJ recombination model fitted to out-of-frame rearrangements, and the results were checked against IGoR. Hypergeometric tests were used in a later analysis to score TCR-TCR, TCR-HLA and TCR-CMV co-occurrence, with a repertoire-size bias correction applied to the TCR pairs. To estimate false discovery rates, a later analysis permuted the HLA or CMV assignments 20 times. In a later analysis, co-occurring TCRs were grouped with DBSCAN, and TCRdist sequence similarity was added when clustering was performed within HLA-allele-positive subsets. For co-occurrence clustering, repertoires with fewer than 30,000 or more than 120,000 public chains were excluded, along with 5 or 6 repertoires with anomalous nucleotide sharing. TCRdb carries this immuneACCESS record with in-frame sequences only. Its versions omit some clonotypes, under half of them owing to an unresolved V gene in the studies checked, with the rest unexplained. The DNA was the basis for D and trimming; V, J and clone size are from that table. This sample has 150,000 to 200,000 clones in its table, and almost 80% of those were observed once. 11% to 15% of the sample comes from the top ten.

After removal of 0 bases from V and 0 bases from J, the junction retains 2 bases not matched to a gene. CDR1 and CDR2 are read off the germline V gene as SGHVS and FQNEAQ. The CDR3 runs 16 residues from the cysteine to the phenylalanine. This entry keeps only the CDR3 DNA: 48 bases, framed from base 1. The receptor comes from a man in his fifties or sixties in good health and CMV-seropositive. Specimen: PBMCs. The sequence joins TRBV7-8 to TRBJ2-3; 8 junctional bases match TRBD2. The DNA reads TGTGCCAGCAGCTTAGCTAGCGGGGCGAGCACAGATACGCAGTATTTT. Its translation is CASSLASGASTDTQYF.